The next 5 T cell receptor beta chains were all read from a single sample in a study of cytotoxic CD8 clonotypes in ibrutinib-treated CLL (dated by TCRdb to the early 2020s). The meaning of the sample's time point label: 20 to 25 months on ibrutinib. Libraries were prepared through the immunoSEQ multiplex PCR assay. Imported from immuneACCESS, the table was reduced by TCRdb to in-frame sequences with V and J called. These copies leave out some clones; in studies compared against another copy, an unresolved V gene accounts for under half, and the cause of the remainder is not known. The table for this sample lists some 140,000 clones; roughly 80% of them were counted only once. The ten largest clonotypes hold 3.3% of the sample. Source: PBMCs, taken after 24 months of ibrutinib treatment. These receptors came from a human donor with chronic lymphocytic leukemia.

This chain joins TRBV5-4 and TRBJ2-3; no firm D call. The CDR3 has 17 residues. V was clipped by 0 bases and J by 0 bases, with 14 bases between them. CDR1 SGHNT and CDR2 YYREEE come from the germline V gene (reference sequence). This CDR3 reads CASSLAFTAESTDTQYF. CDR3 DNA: TGTGCCAGCAGCTTGGCGTTTACCGCCGAAAGCACAGATACGCAGTATTTT.

The CDR3 DNA is TGTGCCAGCTCACCGGGGGGAGACCTAAACTACGAGCAGTACTTC. Encoded protein: CASSPGGDLNYEQYF. The rearrangement joins TRBV18 to TRBJ2-7; D is possibly TRBD2 (6 bases). CDR1 and CDR2 from the germline V gene are KGHSH and LQKENI. V shed 3 bases and J shed 3 bases, with 15 bases lying between them. This CDR3 has 15 amino acids.

The CDR3 reads CASSPNSASTDTQYF. In nucleotides, the CDR3 is TGTGCCAGCAGTCCAAACAGTGCTAGCACAGATACGCAGTATTTT. The rearrangement uses TRBV28 and TRBJ2-3; D gene uncertain. The CDR3 length is 15 residues. V was trimmed by 5 bases and J by 0 bases, leaving 12 bases between them. Germline CDR1 reads MDHEN; CDR2 reads SYDVKM. Looking up the rest from reference TRBV28 and TRBJ2-3 gives the full variable domain: DVKVTQSSRYLVKRTGEKVFLECVQDMDHENMFWYRQDPGLGLRLIYFSYDVKMKEKGDIPEGYSVSREKKERFSLILESASTNQTSMYLCASSPNSASTDTQYFGPGTRLTVL.

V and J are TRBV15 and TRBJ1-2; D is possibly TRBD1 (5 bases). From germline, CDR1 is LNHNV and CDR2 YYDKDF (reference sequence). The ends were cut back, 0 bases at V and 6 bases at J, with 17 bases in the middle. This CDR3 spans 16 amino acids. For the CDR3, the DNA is TGTGCCACCAGCAGAGATCGAGGGGCCAGGGCAAATGGCTACACCTTC. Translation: CATSRDRGARANGYTF.

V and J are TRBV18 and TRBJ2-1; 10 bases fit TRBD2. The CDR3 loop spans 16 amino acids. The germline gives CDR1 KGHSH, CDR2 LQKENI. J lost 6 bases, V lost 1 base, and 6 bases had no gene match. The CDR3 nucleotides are TGTGCCAGCTCACCACTATTAGCGGGGGGAGCCAATGAGCAGTTCTTC. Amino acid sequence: CASSPLLAGGANEQFF.